These 15 T cell receptor beta chains were sequenced from one sample in a study of early stage breast cancer tumors. Sequencing used immunoSEQ multiplex PCR; TCRdb keeps in-frame clones, though not all of them. The repertoire has tens of thousands of clones, about three quarters of them found once; the top ten carry roughly 6.8%. Sequencing was carried out using blood. The receptors shown here come from a person in their fifties or sixties with breast cancer.

The rearrangement uses TRBV18 and TRBJ2-1, with D hard to call. The CDR3 has 13 residues. The ends were cut back, 3 bases at V and 5 bases at J, with 8 bases in the middle. Germline assignment: CDR1 KGHSH and CDR2 LQKENI. CDR3 nucleotides: TGTGCCAGCTCACCGGCTCAGGACAATGAGCAGTTCTTC. Translated, it gives CASSPAQDNEQFF.

V is TRBV2 and J is TRBJ2-1; perhaps TRBD1 as D (6 bases). Trimming left V 0 bases short and J 2 bases short, with 17 bases between. The CDR3 spans 18 residues. The germline V gene has CDR1 SNHLY and CDR2 FYNNEI. Here the CDR3 reads CASSEARFHRAAYNEQFF. DNA for the CDR3: TGTGCCAGCAGTGAAGCCCGATTTCACAGGGCGGCCTACAATGAGCAGTTCTTC.

This clone showed up just a few times. The chain joins TRBV19 to TRBJ1-1, with a tentative D call TRBD1 (5 bases). Germline CDR1 is LNHDA and CDR2 is SQIVND (reference sequence). The CDR3 sequence is 15 residues long. Trimming removed 6 bases at V and 1 base at J, with 15 bases between. The CDR3 DNA is TGTGCCAGTAGCCTGTTGGGGGGTGCGAACACTGAAGCTTTCTTT. Its translation: CASSLLGGANTEAFF.

The chain carries TRBV21-1 and TRBJ1-5; the D call of TRBD1 is as the table states it, not checked on the DNA. TRBV21-1 is described as a pseudogene. The length of the CDR3 is 14 residues. CDR3 sequence (DNA): TGTGCCAGCAAAAAAACAGACGTCAATCAGCCCCAGCATTTT. Protein: CASKKTDVNQPQHF.

The V and J genes are TRBV7-9 and TRBJ1-4, with D possibly being TRBD1 (5 bases). This CDR3 spans 16 amino acids. The V end lost 5 bases, the J end lost 5 bases, and 18 bases lay between the germline ends. Germline assignment: CDR1 SEHNR and CDR2 FQNEAQ (reference sequence). CDR3 bases: TGTGCCAGCAGCCCCGAAGGGGCAGGAGAAAATGAAAAACTGTTTTTT. This encodes CASSPEGAGENEKLFF.

This clone turned up a few times. The chain links TRBV7-2 to TRBJ2-2; D perhaps matches TRBD1 (6 bases). V was cut by 3 bases and J by 1 base, with 6 bases left in between. Germline loops: CDR1 SGHTA, CDR2 FQGNSA. The CDR3 contains 14 residues. The DNA for the CDR3 is TGTGCCAGCAGCTTCAGGGGGAACACCGGGGAGCTGTTTTTT. As protein: CASSFRGNTGELFF.

The chain employs TRBV18 and TRBJ2-5; 9 nucleotides align to TRBD2. Germline trimming cut 5 bases from V and 2 bases from J; bases unmatched to any gene: 3. CDR1 is KGHSH, CDR2 LQKENI, per germline. The CDR3 loop spans 14 amino acids. As DNA, the CDR3 is TGTGCCAGCTCATGGACTAGCGCGCAAGAGACCCAGTACTTC. Residues: CASSWTSAQETQYF.

The V and J genes are TRBV5-1 and TRBJ2-3, with 10 bases identical to TRBD2. Looked up from germline, CDR1 is SGHRS and CDR2 is YFSETQ. This CDR3 region has 15 residues. J lost 5 bases, V lost 5 bases, and 8 bases had no gene match. DNA of the CDR3: TGCGCCAGCAGACCTAGCGGGAGTGAAGGAGATACGCAGTATTTT. Amino acids: CASRPSGSEGDTQYF. The whole variable domain, filled in from reference TRBV5-1 and TRBJ2-3, reads KAGVTQTPRYLIKTRGQQVTLSCSPISGHRSVSWYQQTPGQGLQFLFEYFSETQRNKGNFPGRFSGRQFSNSRSEMNVSTLELGDSALYLCASRPSGSEGDTQYFGPGTRLTVL.

This clone was picked up one time. DNA of the CDR3: TGTGCCAGCAGGCGGCCGGGACAGGCCTCCTACGAGCAGTACTTC. As protein: CASRRPGQASYEQYF. This chain links TRBV6-6 with TRBJ2-7; 8 bases are shared with TRBD1. Germline V gene lookup returns CDR1 MNHNY and CDR2 SVGAGI (reference sequence). V trimming: 6 bases; J trimming: 0 bases; junction bases outside the gene matches: 7. This CDR3 comprises 15 residues.

The V gene is TRBV7-9, the J gene TRBJ2-7; TRBD2 matches 9 bases. The CDR3 has 14 amino acids. Losses at the gene ends were 1 base for V and 5 bases for J; bases not matched to a gene: 3. From germline, CDR1 is SEHNR and CDR2 FQNEAQ (reference sequence). The CDR3 reads CASSLGGLANEQYF. The CDR3 bases are TGTGCCAGCAGCTTAGGGGGACTAGCCAACGAGCAGTACTTC.

Remarks on this clone: The junction does not match germline at one end; this may be a read error. The chain joins TRBV7-7 to TRBJ2-1, with D perhaps matching TRBD2 (6 bases). This CDR3 contains 16 residues. Germline V gene sequence: CDR1 SSHAT, CDR2 FNYEAQ (reference sequence). The DNA for the CDR3 is TGTGCTAGCAGCTTGTACCCGGCGGGATCAGGAGATGAGCAGTTCTTC. Encoded protein: CASSLYPAGSGDEQFF.

The chain recombines TRBV5-4 with TRBJ1-2, with 9 bases fitting TRBD1. The CDR3 has 14 amino acids. V shed 4 bases, J shed 5 bases, and the junction held 6 bases outside the gene matches. Germline V lookup: CDR1 SGHNT, CDR2 YYREEE (reference sequence). CDR3 nucleotides: TGTGCCAGCAGCCAGGATGGGACAGGGTATGGCTACACCTTC. Translated: CASSQDGTGYGYTF.

By sample share, this clone is medium-sized. V usage is TRBV30 and J usage is TRBJ1-5; tentatively, D is TRBD1 (5 bases). Germline values: CDR1 GTSNPN, CDR2 SVGIG (reference sequence). This CDR3 has 13 amino acids. Trimming removed 7 bases from V and 0 bases from J, with 10 bases in between. The CDR3 reads CAYKGDSNQPQHF. The CDR3 DNA reads TGTGCCTACAAAGGGGATAGCAATCAGCCCCAGCATTTT.

This clone occurred a few times. V usage is TRBV30 and J usage is TRBJ1-5; D ambiguous. The CDR3 contains 12 residues. Trimming stripped 2 bases from V and 4 bases from J, with 6 bases between. Germline V gives CDR1 GTSNPN, CDR2 SVGIG (reference sequence). CDR3 nucleotides: TGTGCCTGGAGTCTACAGAATCAGCCCCAGCATTTT. As protein: CAWSLQNQPQHF.

DNA for the CDR3: TGTGCCAGCAGCACCGGGGGTATTTATGAAAAACTGTTTTTT. Its translation is CASSTGGIYEKLFF. The chain combines TRBV25-1 with TRBJ1-4; tentatively, D is TRBD1 (5 bases). The CDR3 contains 14 residues. Germline lookup yields CDR1 MGHDK and CDR2 SYGVNS. Trimming took 6 bases from V and 6 from J, leaving 14 bases between them.